What follows is one T cell receptor beta chain and its context. This entry comes from a study of glioma-infiltrating T cells after dendritic cell vaccination. Data came from immunoSEQ multiplex PCR; TCRdb stores just in-frame clones and leaves some out. The table records tens of thousands of clones, about 89% of them present only once. In germline, CDR1 is SGHNT, CDR2 YYREEE (reference sequence). V dropped 2 bases and J dropped 0; count of bases not matched to a gene: 6. This CDR3 is 16 amino acids long. The time point was: after dendritic cell vaccination, including at tumor progression/relapse. Fresh-frozen tumor tissue and more than two years of survival data were available for all.

The sequence derives from a human donor with glioblastoma. Source: blood, taken after dendritic cell vaccination. The V call is TRBV5-4, the J call TRBJ2-7; TRBD2 matches at 9 bases. The DNA of the CDR3 is TGTGCCAGCAGCTTAGCGGGAGGAAGGATCTCCTACGAGCAGTACTTC. This gives the protein CASSLAGGRISYEQYF.